This T cell receptor (beta chain) was captured by sequencing in a study of blood T cell repertoires in COVID-19. The method was immunoSEQ multiplex PCR; TCRdb's version includes in-frame clones alone and lacks a portion of them. The top ten clones hold roughly 13% of a sample with 130,000 to 150,000 clones, 65% to 85% of them seen once. CDR3 length equals 14 residues. Trimming removed 5 bases from V and 6 bases from J, with 13 bases in between. The germline V gene encodes CDR1 MDHEN and CDR2 SYDVKM. Sequencing used peripheral blood. The chain uses TRBV28 and TRBJ2-2, with a tentative D call TRBD1 (6 bases). This TCR derives from a man between 60 and 70 years old with active or convalescent COVID-19. In DNA, the CDR3 is TGTGCCAGCAGTACACAGGGTCTTGCCGGGGAGCTGTTTTTT. Amino acids: CASSTQGLAGELFF.